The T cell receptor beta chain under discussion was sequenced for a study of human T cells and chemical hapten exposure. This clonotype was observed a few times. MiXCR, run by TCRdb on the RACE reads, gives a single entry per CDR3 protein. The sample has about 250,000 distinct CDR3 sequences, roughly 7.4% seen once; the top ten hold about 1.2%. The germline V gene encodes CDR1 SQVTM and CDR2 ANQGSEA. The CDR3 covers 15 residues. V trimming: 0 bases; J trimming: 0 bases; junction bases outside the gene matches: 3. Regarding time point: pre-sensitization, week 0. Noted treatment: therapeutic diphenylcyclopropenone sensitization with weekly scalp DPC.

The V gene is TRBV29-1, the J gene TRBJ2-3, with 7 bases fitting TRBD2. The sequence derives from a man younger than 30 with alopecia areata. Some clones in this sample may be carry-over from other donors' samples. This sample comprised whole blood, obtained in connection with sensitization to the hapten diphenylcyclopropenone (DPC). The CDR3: CSVEDTSVSTDTQYF. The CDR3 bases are TGCAGCGTTGAAGATACTAGCGTAAGCACAGATACGCAGTATTTT.